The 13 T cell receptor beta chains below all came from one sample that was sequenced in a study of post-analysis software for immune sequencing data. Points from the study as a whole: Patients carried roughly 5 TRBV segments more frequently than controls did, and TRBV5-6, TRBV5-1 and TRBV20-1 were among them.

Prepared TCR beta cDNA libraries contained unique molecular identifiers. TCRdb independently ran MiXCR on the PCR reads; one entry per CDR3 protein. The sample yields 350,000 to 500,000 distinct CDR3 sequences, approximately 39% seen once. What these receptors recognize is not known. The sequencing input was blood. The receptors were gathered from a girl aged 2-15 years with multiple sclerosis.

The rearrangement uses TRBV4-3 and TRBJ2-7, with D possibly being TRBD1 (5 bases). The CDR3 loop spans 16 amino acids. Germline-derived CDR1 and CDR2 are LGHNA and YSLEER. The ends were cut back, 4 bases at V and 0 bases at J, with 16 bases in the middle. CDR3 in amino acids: CASSPRAFESSYEQYF. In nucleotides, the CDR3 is TGCGCCAGCAGCCCCAGGGCCTTCGAGTCCTCCTACGAGCAGTACTTC.

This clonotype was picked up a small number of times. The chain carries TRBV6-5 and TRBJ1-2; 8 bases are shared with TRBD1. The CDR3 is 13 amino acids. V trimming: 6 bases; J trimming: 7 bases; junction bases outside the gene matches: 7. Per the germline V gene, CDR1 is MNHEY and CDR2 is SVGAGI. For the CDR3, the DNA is TGTGCCAGCAGAAGAACAGGGGGAGGTGGCTACACCTTC. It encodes CASRRTGGGGYTF.

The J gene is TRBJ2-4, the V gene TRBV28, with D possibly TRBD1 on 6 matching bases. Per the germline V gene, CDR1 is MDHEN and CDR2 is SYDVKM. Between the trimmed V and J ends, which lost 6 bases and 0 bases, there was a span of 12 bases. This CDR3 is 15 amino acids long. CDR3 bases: TGTGCCAGCAGCCCGGACAGCCTAGCCAAAAACATTCAGTACTTC. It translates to CASSPDSLAKNIQYF. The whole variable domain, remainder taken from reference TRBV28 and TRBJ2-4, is DVKVTQSSRYLVKRTGEKVFLECVQDMDHENMFWYRQDPGLGLRLIYFSYDVKMKEKGDIPEGYSVSREKKERFSLILESASTNQTSMYLCASSPDSLAKNIQYFGAGTRLSVL.

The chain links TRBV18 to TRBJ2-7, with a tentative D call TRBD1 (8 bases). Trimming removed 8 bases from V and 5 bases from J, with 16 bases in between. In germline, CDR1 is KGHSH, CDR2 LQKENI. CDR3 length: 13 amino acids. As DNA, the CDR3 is TGTGCCAGCGCTACAGGGGGGGCCAACGAGCAGTACTTC. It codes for CASATGGANEQYF.

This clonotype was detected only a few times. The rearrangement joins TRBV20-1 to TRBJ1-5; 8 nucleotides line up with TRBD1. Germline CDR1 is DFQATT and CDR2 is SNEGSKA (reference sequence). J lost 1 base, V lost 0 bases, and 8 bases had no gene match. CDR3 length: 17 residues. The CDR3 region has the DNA TGCAGTGCTAGAGATAGTCAGCGGGACAGGAGCAATCAGCCCCAGCATTTT. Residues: CSARDSQRDRSNQPQHF.

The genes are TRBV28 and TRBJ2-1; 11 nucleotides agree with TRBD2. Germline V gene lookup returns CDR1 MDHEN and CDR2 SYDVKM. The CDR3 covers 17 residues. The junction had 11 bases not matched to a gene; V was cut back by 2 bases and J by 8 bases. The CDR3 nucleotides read TGTGCCAGCAGTTTAAGGGTCTCGACTAGCGGGAACGATGAGCAGTTCTTC. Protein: CASSLRVSTSGNDEQFF.

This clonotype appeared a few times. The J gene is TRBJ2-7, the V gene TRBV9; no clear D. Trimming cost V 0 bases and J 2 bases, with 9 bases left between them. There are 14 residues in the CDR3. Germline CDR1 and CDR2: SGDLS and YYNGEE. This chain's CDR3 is CASSVGGLPYEQYF. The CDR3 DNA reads TGTGCCAGCAGCGTAGGTGGGCTGCCCTACGAGCAGTACTTC.

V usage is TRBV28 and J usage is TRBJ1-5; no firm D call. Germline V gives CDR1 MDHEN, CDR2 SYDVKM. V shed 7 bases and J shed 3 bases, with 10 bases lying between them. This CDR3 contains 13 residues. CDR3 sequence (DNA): TGTGCCAGCATGGACCTCCCCAATCAGCCCCAGCATTTT. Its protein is CASMDLPNQPQHF. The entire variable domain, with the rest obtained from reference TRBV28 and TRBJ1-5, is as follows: DVKVTQSSRYLVKRTGEKVFLECVQDMDHENMFWYRQDPGLGLRLIYFSYDVKMKEKGDIPEGYSVSREKKERFSLILESASTNQTSMYLCASMDLPNQPQHFGDGTRLSIL.

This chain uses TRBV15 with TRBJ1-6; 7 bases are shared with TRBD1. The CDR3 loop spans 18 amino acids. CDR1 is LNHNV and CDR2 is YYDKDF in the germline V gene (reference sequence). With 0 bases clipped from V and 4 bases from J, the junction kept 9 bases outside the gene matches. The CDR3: CATSREIQGMVYNSPLHF. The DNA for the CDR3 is TGTGCCACCAGCAGAGAAATACAGGGGATGGTTTATAATTCACCCCTCCACTTT.

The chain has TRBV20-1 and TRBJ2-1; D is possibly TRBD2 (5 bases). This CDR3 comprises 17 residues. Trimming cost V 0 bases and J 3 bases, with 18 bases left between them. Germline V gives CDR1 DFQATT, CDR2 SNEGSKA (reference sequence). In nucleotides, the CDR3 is TGCAGTGCTAGAGACTCCACGGACTCTCTGTACTACAATGAGCAGTTCTTC. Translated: CSARDSTDSLYYNEQFF.

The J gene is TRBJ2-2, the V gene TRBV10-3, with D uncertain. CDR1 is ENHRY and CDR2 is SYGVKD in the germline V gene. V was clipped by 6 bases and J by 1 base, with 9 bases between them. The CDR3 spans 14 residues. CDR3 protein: CAIRMERNTGELFF. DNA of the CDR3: TGTGCCATCAGGATGGAACGGAACACCGGGGAGCTGTTTTTT.

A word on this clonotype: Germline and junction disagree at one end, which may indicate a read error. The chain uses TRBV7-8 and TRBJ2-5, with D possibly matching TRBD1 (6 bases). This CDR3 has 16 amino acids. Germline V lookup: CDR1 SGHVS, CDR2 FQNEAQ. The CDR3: CASSLLGEGDQEAQYF. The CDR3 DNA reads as TGTGCCAGCAGCTTGCTGGGAGAGGGGGACCAAGAGGCCCAGTACTTC.

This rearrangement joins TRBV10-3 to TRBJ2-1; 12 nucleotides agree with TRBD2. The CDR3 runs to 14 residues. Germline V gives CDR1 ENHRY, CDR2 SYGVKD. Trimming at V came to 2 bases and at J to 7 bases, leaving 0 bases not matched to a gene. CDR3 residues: CAISETSGGNEQFF. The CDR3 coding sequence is TGTGCCATCAGTGAGACTAGCGGGGGGAATGAGCAGTTCTTC.